This T cell receptor beta chain came from a study of blood T cell repertoires in COVID-19. On the study more broadly: The United States, Italy and Spain were the sources of the acute and convalescent COVID-19 samples. In each case, the material was cDNA or gDNA derived from T cells, B-cell-depleted T cells, or PBMCs.

As processed by the authors: Quantification of nucleated cells was approximated via reference gene primer amplification. Only in-frame clones appear in the TCRdb table, and some are missing; sequencing was by immunoSEQ multiplex PCR. D and trimming come from the DNA, and the V and J calls and clone size come from that table. The data contain tens of thousands of clones, roughly 85% of them singletons. The germline V and J ends were trimmed by 1 base and 0 bases, with 10 bases remaining between them. This CDR3 comprises 16 residues. In germline, CDR1 is MGHDK, CDR2 SYGVNS. This chain links TRBV25-1 with TRBJ2-4; D not certain. The clonotype originates from a man aged 25-40 years with acute or convalescent COVID-19. Sequencing input: peripheral blood. The CDR3 loop is CASSESEELAKNIQYF. The CDR3 DNA reads TGTGCCAGCAGTGAATCAGAGGAACTAGCCAAAAACATTCAGTACTTC.